The 6 T cell receptor beta chains below all came from one sample that was sequenced in a study of blood T cell repertoires in COVID-19 (dated by TCRdb to the early 2020s). The method was the immunoSEQ multiplex PCR assay. The table was pulled from immuneACCESS by TCRdb, which kept in-frame rearrangements only. Such tables lose some clones; where checked, under half of the loss comes from unresolved V genes, and the rest has no known cause. Within this sample are about 92,000 clones, with 85% of them counted one time only. The ten most abundant clones make up more than 30% of the sample. The sequenced sample consisted of peripheral blood. All receptors come from an elderly man with acute or convalescent COVID-19.

This chain joins TRBV24-1 and TRBJ2-5; 9 bases map to TRBD1. CDR1 is KGHDR and CDR2 is SFDVKD in the germline V gene. The J segment lost 7 bases and the V segment lost 7 bases, leaving 6 bases of the junction unmatched. The length of the CDR3 is 13 residues. The CDR3 nucleotides read TGTGCCACCAGCGGACAGGGGCTGGGGACCCAGTACTTC. Protein product: CATSGQGLGTQYF.

The genes are TRBV18 and TRBJ2-1; D might be TRBD2 (5 bases). The CDR3 consists of 16 residues. CDR1 is KGHSH and CDR2 is LQKENI in the germline V gene. The V end lost 4 bases, the J end lost 0 bases, and 13 bases lay between the germline ends. In nucleotides, the CDR3 is TGTGCCAGCTCACAGAGCGGATTGAGCTCCTACAATGAGCAGTTCTTC. Its protein is CASSQSGLSSYNEQFF.

V usage is TRBV7-2 and J usage is TRBJ2-7; 8 positions agree with TRBD2. Germline loops: CDR1 SGHTA, CDR2 FQGNSA. V was clipped by 7 bases and J by 6 bases; unmatched bases: 23. The CDR3 is 18 residues long. The CDR3 sequence: CASTFLRGPGLGGGEQYF. DNA for the CDR3: TGTGCCAGCACCTTCCTGCGGGGGCCGGGACTAGGAGGAGGCGAGCAGTACTTC.

V and J are TRBV11-2 and TRBJ1-1, with D perhaps matching TRBD1 (6 bases). The V end was cut by 5 bases, the J end by 4 bases, with 11 bases between. The CDR3 runs to 13 residues. The germline V gene encodes CDR1 SGHAT and CDR2 FQNNGV. The CDR3 spells CASSPTGATEAFF. The CDR3 nucleotides are TGTGCCAGCAGCCCGACAGGAGCCACTGAAGCTTTCTTT.

The chain couples TRBV3-1 (or the pseudogene TRBV3-2) to TRBJ2-7; TRBD1 might be the D (5 bases). The CDR3 extends over 12 amino acids. Trimming removed 3 bases from V and 3 bases from J, with 6 bases in between. Per the germline V gene, CDR1 is LGHDT and CDR2 is YNNKEL (reference sequence). CDR3 sequence reads: CASSHRDYEQYF. The CDR3 coding sequence is TGTGCCAGCAGCCACAGGGACTACGAGCAGTACTTC.

The chain has TRBV27 and TRBJ1-5, with D tentatively TRBD1 (6 bases). Germline loops: CDR1 MNHEY, CDR2 SMNVEV (reference sequence). Deletions cut 7 bases from V and 4 bases from J, with 8 bases between. This CDR3 contains 12 residues. CDR3 in amino acids: CASNTGNQPQHF. The CDR3 nucleotides are TGTGCCAGCAACACAGGGAATCAGCCCCAGCATTTT.